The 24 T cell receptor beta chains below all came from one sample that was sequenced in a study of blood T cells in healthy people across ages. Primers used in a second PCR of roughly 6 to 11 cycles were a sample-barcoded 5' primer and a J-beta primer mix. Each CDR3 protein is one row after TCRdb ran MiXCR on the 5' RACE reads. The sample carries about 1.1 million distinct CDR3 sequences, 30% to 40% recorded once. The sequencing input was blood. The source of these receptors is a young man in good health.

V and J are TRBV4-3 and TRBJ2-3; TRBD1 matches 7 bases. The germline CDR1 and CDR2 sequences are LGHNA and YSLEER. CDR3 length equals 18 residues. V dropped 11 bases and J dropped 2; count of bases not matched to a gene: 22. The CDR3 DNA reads TGCGCCCCCAGCTTACAAAGCATAGGGACAGAAAACACAGATACGCAGTATTTT. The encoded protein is CAPSLQSIGTENTDTQYF.

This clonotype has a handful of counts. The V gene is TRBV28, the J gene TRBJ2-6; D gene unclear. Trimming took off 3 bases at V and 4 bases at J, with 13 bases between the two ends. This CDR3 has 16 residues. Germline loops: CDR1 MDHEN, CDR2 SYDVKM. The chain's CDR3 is CASSFQSGSGANVLTF. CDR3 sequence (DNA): TGTGCCAGCAGTTTTCAGTCCGGGTCCGGGGCCAACGTCCTGACTTTC.

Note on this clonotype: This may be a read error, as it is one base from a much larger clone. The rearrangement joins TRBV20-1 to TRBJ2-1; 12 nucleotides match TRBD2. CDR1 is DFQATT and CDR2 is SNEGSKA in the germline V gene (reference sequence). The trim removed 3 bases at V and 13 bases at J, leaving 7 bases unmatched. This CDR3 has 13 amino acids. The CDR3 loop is CSARTSGGKTQFF. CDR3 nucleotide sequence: TGCAGTGCTAGGACTAGCGGGGGAAAGACCCAGTTCTTC.

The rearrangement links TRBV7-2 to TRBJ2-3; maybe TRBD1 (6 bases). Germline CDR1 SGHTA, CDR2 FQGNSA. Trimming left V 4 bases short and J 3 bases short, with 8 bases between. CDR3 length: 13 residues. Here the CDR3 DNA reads TGTGCCAGCAGCTACGACAGGACAGATACGCAGTATTTT. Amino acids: CASSYDRTDTQYF.

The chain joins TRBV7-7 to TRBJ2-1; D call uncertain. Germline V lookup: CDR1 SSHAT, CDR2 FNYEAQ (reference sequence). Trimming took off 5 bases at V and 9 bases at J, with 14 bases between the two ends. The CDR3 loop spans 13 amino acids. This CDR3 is CASSHAPRGEQFF. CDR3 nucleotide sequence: TGTGCCAGCAGCCATGCCCCTAGAGGTGAGCAGTTCTTC.

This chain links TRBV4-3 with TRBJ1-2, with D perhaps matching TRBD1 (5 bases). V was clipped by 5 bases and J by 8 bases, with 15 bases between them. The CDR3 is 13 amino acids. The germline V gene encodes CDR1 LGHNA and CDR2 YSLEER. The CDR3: CASSNGGGAGYTF. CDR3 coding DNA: TGCGCCAGCAGCAACGGAGGAGGGGCCGGCTACACCTTC.

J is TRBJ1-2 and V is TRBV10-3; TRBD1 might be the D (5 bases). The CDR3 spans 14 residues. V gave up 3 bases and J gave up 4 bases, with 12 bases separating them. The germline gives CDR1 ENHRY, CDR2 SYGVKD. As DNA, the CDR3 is TGTGCCATCAGTGATCCCCGGGGGAGCTATGGCTACACCTTC. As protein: CAISDPRGSYGYTF.

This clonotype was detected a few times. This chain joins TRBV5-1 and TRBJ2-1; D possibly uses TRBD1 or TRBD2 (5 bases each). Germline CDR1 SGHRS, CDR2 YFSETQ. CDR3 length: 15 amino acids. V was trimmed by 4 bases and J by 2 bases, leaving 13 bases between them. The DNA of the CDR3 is TGCGCCAGCAGCGCAGCCGGGACCACCTACAATGAGCAGTTCTTC. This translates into CASSAAGTTYNEQFF.

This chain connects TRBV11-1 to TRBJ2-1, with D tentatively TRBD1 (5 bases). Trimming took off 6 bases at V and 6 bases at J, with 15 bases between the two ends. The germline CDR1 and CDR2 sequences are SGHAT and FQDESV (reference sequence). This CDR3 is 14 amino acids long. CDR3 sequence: CASRPTAASNEQFF. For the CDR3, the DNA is TGTGCCAGCAGACCGACAGCCGCTAGCAATGAGCAGTTCTTC.

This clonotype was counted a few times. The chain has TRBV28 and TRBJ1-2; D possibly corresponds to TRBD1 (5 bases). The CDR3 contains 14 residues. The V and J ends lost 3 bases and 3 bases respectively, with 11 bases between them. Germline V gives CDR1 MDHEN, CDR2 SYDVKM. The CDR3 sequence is CASSFRVRDYGYTF. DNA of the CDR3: TGTGCCAGCAGTTTCAGGGTGCGGGACTATGGCTACACCTTC.

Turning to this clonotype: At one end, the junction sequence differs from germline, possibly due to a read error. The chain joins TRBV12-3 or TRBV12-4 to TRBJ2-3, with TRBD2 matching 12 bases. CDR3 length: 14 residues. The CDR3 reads CASALAGGTDAQYF. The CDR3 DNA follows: TGTGCCAGCGCACTAGCGGGGGGAACAGATGCGCAGTATTTT.

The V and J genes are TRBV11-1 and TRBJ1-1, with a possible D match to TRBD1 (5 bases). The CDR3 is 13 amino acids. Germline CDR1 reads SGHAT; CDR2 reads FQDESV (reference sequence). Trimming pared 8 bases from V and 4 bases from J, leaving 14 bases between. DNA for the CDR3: TGTGCCAGCGCGCAGGGCGTGAGCACTGAAGCTTTCTTT. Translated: CASAQGVSTEAFF.

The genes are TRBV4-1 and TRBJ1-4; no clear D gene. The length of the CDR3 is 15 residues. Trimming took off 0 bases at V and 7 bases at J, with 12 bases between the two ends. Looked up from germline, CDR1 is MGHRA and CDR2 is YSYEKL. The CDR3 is CASSQDAELGEKLFF. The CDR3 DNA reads TGCGCCAGCAGCCAAGATGCGGAGTTAGGTGAAAAACTGTTTTTT.

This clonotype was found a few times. This CDR3 is CASSLEVEGETQYF. The CDR3 coding sequence is TGCGCCAGCAGCTTGGAAGTAGAGGGAGAGACCCAGTACTTC. The V and J genes are TRBV5-1 and TRBJ2-5, with D possibly matching TRBD2 (5 bases). Between the trimmed V and J ends, which lost 0 bases and 4 bases, there was a span of 10 bases. The germline V gene encodes CDR1 SGHRS and CDR2 YFSETQ. This CDR3 is 14 amino acids long.

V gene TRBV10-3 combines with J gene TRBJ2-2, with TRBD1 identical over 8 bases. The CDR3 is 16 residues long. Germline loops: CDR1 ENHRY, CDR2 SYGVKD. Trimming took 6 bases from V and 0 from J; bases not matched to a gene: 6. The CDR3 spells CAIRAGTGPNTGELFF. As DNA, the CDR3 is TGTGCCATCAGAGCTGGGACAGGCCCGAACACCGGGGAGCTGTTTTTT.

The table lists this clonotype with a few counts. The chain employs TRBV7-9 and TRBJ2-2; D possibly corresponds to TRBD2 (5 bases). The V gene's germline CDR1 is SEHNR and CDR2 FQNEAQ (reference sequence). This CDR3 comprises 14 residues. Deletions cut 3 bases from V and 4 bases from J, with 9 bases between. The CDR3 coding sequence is TGTGCCAGCAGCTTGGACTCCCTCACCGGGGAGCTGTTTTTT. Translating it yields CASSLDSLTGELFF.

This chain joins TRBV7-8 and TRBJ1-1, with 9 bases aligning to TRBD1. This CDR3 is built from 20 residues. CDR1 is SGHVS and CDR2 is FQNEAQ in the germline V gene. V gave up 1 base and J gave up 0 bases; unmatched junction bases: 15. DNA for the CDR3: TGTGCCAGCAGCTTAGTGGGTTCCGGGACAGGGACCTACATGAACACTGAAGCTTTCTTT. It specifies CASSLVGSGTGTYMNTEAFF.

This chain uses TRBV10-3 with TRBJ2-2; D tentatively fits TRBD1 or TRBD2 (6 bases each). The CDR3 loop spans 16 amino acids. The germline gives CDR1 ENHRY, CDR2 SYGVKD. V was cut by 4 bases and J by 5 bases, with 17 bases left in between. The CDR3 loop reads CAISGDEGGVTGELFF. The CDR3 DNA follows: TGTGCCATCAGTGGTGATGAGGGGGGCGTAACCGGGGAGCTGTTTTTT.

CDR3 residues: CSAKSTGATNEQFF. The CDR3 DNA follows: TGCAGCGCCAAGTCGACAGGGGCGACGAATGAGCAGTTCTTC. The chain employs TRBV29-1 and TRBJ2-1; TRBD1 aligns across 8 bases. Germline lookup yields CDR1 SQVTM and CDR2 ANQGSEA. V dropped 7 bases and J dropped 7; count of bases not matched to a gene: 12. This CDR3 region has 14 residues.

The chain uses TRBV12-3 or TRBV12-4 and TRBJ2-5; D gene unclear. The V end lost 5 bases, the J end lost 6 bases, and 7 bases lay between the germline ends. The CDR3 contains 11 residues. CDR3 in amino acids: CASSLTQTQYF. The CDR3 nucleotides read TGTGCCAGCAGTCTCACGCAGACCCAGTACTTC.

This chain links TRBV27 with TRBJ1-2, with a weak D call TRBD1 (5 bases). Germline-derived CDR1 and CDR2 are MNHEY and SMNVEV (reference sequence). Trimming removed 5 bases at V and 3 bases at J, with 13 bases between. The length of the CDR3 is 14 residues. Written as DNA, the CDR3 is TGTGCCAGCAGTGTGGGGCACGGCGACTATGGCTACACCTTC. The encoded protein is CASSVGHGDYGYTF.

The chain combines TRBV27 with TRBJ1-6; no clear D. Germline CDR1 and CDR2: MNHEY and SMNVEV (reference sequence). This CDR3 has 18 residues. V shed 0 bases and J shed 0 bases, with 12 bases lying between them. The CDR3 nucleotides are TGTGCCAGCAGTTTATCCGCACCCGGGAGCTCCTATAATTCACCCCTCCACTTT. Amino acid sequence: CASSLSAPGSSYNSPLHF.

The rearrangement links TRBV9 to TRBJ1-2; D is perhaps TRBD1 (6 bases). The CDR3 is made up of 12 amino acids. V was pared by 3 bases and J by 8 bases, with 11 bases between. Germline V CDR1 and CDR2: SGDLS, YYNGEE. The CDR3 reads CASSDRVQGYTF. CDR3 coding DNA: TGTGCCAGCAGCGACAGGGTCCAGGGCTACACCTTC.

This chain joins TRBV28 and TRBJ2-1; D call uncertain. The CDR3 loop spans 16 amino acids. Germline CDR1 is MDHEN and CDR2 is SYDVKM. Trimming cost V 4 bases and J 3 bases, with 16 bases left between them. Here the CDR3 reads CASSSQSLGRYNEQFF. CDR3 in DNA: TGTGCCAGCAGTTCACAGAGTCTTGGCCGCTACAATGAGCAGTTCTTC.